The rows below give T cell receptor beta chains drawn from one sample of a study of blood T cell repertoires in COVID-19. Using immunoSEQ multiplex PCR, the repertoire was profiled, and TCRdb retains in-frame clones only, with some absent. The sample holds about 150,000 clones, 80% to 90% seen once. Source material: PBMCs or T cells enriched from blood (not recorded which). The receptors here all came from a woman between 45 and 65 years old with acute COVID-19. The CDR3 runs from the conserved cysteine through the conserved F or W. D genes are given only for firm matches. Clone sizes are given selectively: once, few, many, or a class where the clone is expanded.

D gene: NA; clone size: NA; J gene: TRBJ1-3; V gene: TRBV10-3; CDR3 DNA: TGTGCCATCAGTGATACCAGATCCTCTGGAAACACCATATATTTT; CDR3 protein: CAISDTRSSGNTIYF
D gene: NA; clone size: NA; J gene: TRBJ2-3; V gene: TRBV3-1/TRBV3-2; CDR3 DNA: TGTGCCAGCAGCCAAGGGACAGGCACAGATACGCAGTATTTT; CDR3 protein: CASSQGTGTDTQYF
D gene: NA; clone size: NA; J gene: TRBJ1-2; V gene: TRBV28; CDR3 DNA: TGTGCCAGCAGTACCGGGACTTACAACTATGGCTACACCTTC; CDR3 protein: CASSTGTYNYGYTF
D gene: NA; clone size: NA; J gene: TRBJ2-1; V gene: TRBV4-1; CDR3 DNA: TGCGCCAGCAGCCAAGTATTGAGCCGTAAACATGAGCAGTTCTTC; CDR3 protein: CASSQVLSRKHEQFF
D gene: TRBD1; clone size: NA; J gene: TRBJ2-4; V gene: TRBV12-5; CDR3 DNA: TGTGCTAGTGGTTTGGTCCTCAGGACAGGAAAAAACATTCAGTACTTC; CDR3 protein: CASGLVLRTGKNIQYF
D gene: NA; clone size: NA; J gene: TRBJ1-4; V gene: TRBV5-5; CDR3 DNA: TGTGCCAGCAGCTTGGAGCCGGTGTTGTTTGAAAAACTGTTTTTT; CDR3 protein: CASSLEPVLFEKLFF
D gene: TRBD2; clone size: NA; J gene: TRBJ2-3; V gene: TRBV3-1/TRBV3-2; CDR3 DNA: TGTGCCAGCAGTCCGGGATCACTAGCGGTTCCCTCCACAGATACGCAGTATTTT; CDR3 protein: CASSPGSLAVPSTDTQYF
D gene: NA; clone size: NA; J gene: TRBJ2-3; V gene: TRBV3-1/TRBV3-2; CDR3 DNA: TGTGCCAGCAGCCAGGGAGGACGCACAGATACGCAGTATTTT; CDR3 protein: CASSQGGRTDTQYF
D gene: TRBD2; clone size: NA; J gene: TRBJ2-5; V gene: TRBV9; CDR3 DNA: TGTGCCAGCAGCGCGGACTTAGCGGGAGGAGAGACCCAGTACTTC; CDR3 protein: CASSADLAGGETQYF
D gene: NA; clone size: NA; J gene: TRBJ2-1; V gene: TRBV6-5; CDR3 DNA: TGTGCCAGCAGGGGAACTAGCTTATATGAGCAGTTCTTC; CDR3 protein: CASRGTSLYEQFF
D gene: NA; clone size: NA; J gene: TRBJ1-4; V gene: TRBV28; CDR3 DNA: TGTGCCAGCAGTCCAGGCGGCGGAGGAGCTGAAAAACTGTTTTTT; CDR3 protein: CASSPGGGGAEKLFF
D gene: TRBD1; clone size: NA; J gene: TRBJ1-2; V gene: TRBV5-5; CDR3 DNA: TGTGCCAGCAGCCCTACAGGGGGCGGGTATGGCTACACCTTC; CDR3 protein: CASSPTGGGYGYTF
D gene: TRBD2; clone size: NA; J gene: TRBJ2-3; V gene: TRBV7-8; CDR3 DNA: TGTGCCAGCCTGAGCGGGACCACAGATACGCAGTATTTT; CDR3 protein: CASLSGTTDTQYF
D gene: NA; clone size: NA; J gene: TRBJ2-5; V gene: TRBV19; CDR3 DNA: TGTGCCAGTAGCAATAACAGGGTGAACGGCGGGGAGACCCAGTACTTC; CDR3 protein: CASSNNRVNGGETQYF
D gene: NA; clone size: NA; J gene: TRBJ1-1; V gene: TRBV30; CDR3 DNA: TGTGCCTGGAGATCAGGGGTTACTGAAGCTTTCTTT; CDR3 protein: CAWRSGVTEAFF
D gene: NA; clone size: NA; J gene: TRBJ2-7; V gene: TRBV4-1; CDR3 DNA: TGCGCCAGCAGCCAAGTAACAGCCTACGAGCAGTACTTC; CDR3 protein: CASSQVTAYEQYF
D gene: TRBD2; clone size: NA; J gene: TRBJ2-7; V gene: TRBV27; CDR3 DNA: TGTGCCAGCAGGACGACTGTAGCGGGGAAGACCTACGAGCAGTACTTC; CDR3 protein: CASRTTVAGKTYEQYF
D gene: TRBD2; clone size: NA; J gene: TRBJ2-7; V gene: TRBV7-2; CDR3 DNA: TGTGCCAGCAGCTCGCTCCTAGCGGACTACGAGCAGTACTTC; CDR3 protein: CASSSLLADYEQYF
D gene: NA; clone size: NA; J gene: TRBJ2-3; V gene: TRBV30; CDR3 DNA: TGTGCCTGGAGTGTACTAGGGCGCCTCACAGATACGCAGTATTTT; CDR3 protein: CAWSVLGRLTDTQYF
D gene: NA; clone size: few; J gene: TRBJ2-2; V gene: TRBV14; CDR3 DNA: TGTGCCAGCAGCCTGGCTATTTCAGGGATAAACACCGGGGAGCTGTTTTTT; CDR3 protein: CASSLAISGINTGELFF
D gene: TRBD1; clone size: few; J gene: TRBJ2-1; V gene: TRBV3-1/TRBV3-2; CDR3 DNA: TGTGCCAGCAGCCAGGGACAGAATAGGCACAATGAGCAGTTCTTC; CDR3 protein: CASSQGQNRHNEQFF
D gene: NA; clone size: NA; J gene: TRBJ2-5; V gene: TRBV19; CDR3 DNA: TGTGCCAGTAGTATCGCGGTCGCAGAGACCCAGTACTTC; CDR3 protein: CASSIAVAETQYF
D gene: TRBD1; clone size: NA; J gene: TRBJ2-7; V gene: TRBV6-5; CDR3 DNA: TGTGCCAGCTTGAGCAGGGGGAGCTCCTACGAGCAGTACTTC; CDR3 protein: CASLSRGSSYEQYF
D gene: TRBD2; clone size: NA; J gene: TRBJ2-1; V gene: TRBV4-1; CDR3 DNA: TGCGCCAGCAGCCGAGGGGTGTTAGCGGGAGGTTCCTACAATGAGCAGTTCTTC; CDR3 protein: CASSRGVLAGGSYNEQFF
D gene: NA; clone size: NA; J gene: TRBJ1-5; V gene: TRBV7-9; CDR3 DNA: TGTGCCAGCAGCTTCTCGGGGGGGCTCAATCAGCCCCAGCATTTT; CDR3 protein: CASSFSGGLNQPQHF
D gene: NA; clone size: NA; J gene: TRBJ2-1; V gene: TRBV7-2; CDR3 DNA: TGTGCCAGCGGGGAGGTCGCTTACAATGAGCAGTTCTTC; CDR3 protein: CASGEVAYNEQFF
D gene: NA; clone size: NA; J gene: TRBJ1-2; V gene: TRBV4-1; CDR3 DNA: TGCGCCAGCAGCCAAGATTCGGGGGTGGAAGGCTACACCTTC; CDR3 protein: CASSQDSGVEGYTF
D gene: NA; clone size: few; J gene: TRBJ2-1; V gene: TRBV7-9; CDR3 DNA: TGTGCCAGCAGCTCCTCTCTTAGCTCCTACAATGAGCAGTTCTTC; CDR3 protein: CASSSSLSSYNEQFF
D gene: NA; clone size: NA; J gene: TRBJ2-6; V gene: TRBV9; CDR3 DNA: TGTGCCAGCAGCACTCCGACCCGGGGGGCCTCTGGGGCCAACGTCCTGACTTTC; CDR3 protein: CASSTPTRGASGANVLTF
D gene: NA; clone size: NA; J gene: TRBJ2-7; V gene: TRBV3-1/TRBV3-2; CDR3 DNA: TGTGCCAGCAGCCAAGAGGCCGACAGGTTCACCTACGAGCAGTACTTC; CDR3 protein: CASSQEADRFTYEQYF
D gene: NA; clone size: NA; J gene: TRBJ1-3; V gene: TRBV11-3; CDR3 DNA: TGTGCCAGCAGCAAATCAGGGGACTCTGGAAACACCATATATTTT; CDR3 protein: CASSKSGDSGNTIYF
D gene: NA; clone size: NA; J gene: TRBJ2-7; V gene: TRBV21-1; CDR3 DNA: TGTGCCAGCAGCAAAGAGGTTTTTAGCGGGAGTGGCTACGAGCAGTACTTC; CDR3 protein: CASSKEVFSGSGYEQYF
D gene: NA; clone size: few; J gene: TRBJ2-1; V gene: TRBV10-1; CDR3 DNA: TGCGCCAGCAGTGATGGCGGGGATAGGAATGAGCAGTTCTTC; CDR3 protein: CASSDGGDRNEQFF
D gene: NA; clone size: NA; J gene: TRBJ2-7; V gene: TRBV19; CDR3 DNA: TGTGCCAGTAGTCGCCAGGCCTCCTACGAGCAGTACTTC; CDR3 protein: CASSRQASYEQYF
D gene: TRBD2; clone size: NA; J gene: TRBJ2-5; V gene: TRBV5-6; CDR3 DNA: TGTGCCAGCAGCCAAGGACTAGCGGTGGAGACCCAGTACTTC; CDR3 protein: CASSQGLAVETQYF
D gene: TRBD1; clone size: NA; J gene: TRBJ1-4; V gene: TRBV4-1; CDR3 DNA: TGCGCCAGCAGCCAAGATCTCGACAGGGGAGGCACTAATGAAAAACTGTTTTTT; CDR3 protein: CASSQDLDRGGTNEKLFF
D gene: NA; clone size: NA; J gene: TRBJ2-7; V gene: TRBV12-3/TRBV12-4; CDR3 DNA: TGTGCCAGCCGGGGGTTAGACGCCTACGAGCAGTACTTC; CDR3 protein: CASRGLDAYEQYF
D gene: TRBD1; clone size: NA; J gene: TRBJ1-2; V gene: TRBV3-1/TRBV3-2; CDR3 DNA: TGTGCCAGCAGCCTTCAGGACAGGGGGTATGGCTACACCTTC; CDR3 protein: CASSLQDRGYGYTF
D gene: NA; clone size: NA; J gene: TRBJ2-7; V gene: TRBV9; CDR3 DNA: TGTGCCAGCAGCGTCCGGGGGACGGCCTACGAGCAGTACTTC; CDR3 protein: CASSVRGTAYEQYF
D gene: NA; clone size: NA; J gene: TRBJ1-2; V gene: TRBV5-5; CDR3 DNA: TGTGCCAGCAGCTTGGAGGCCGGACTCAGATTAACCTTC; CDR3 protein: CASSLEAGLRLTF
D gene: NA; clone size: NA; J gene: TRBJ1-2; V gene: TRBV3-1/TRBV3-2; CDR3 DNA: TGTGCCAGCAGCCAAGATCCGGCTAACTATGGCTACACCTTC; CDR3 protein: CASSQDPANYGYTF
D gene: NA; clone size: NA; J gene: TRBJ1-6; V gene: TRBV28; CDR3 DNA: TGTGCCACCCTCGGACAGACTAATTCACCCCTCCACTTT; CDR3 protein: CATLGQTNSPLHF
D gene: NA; clone size: NA; J gene: TRBJ1-2; V gene: TRBV11-3; CDR3 DNA: TGTGCCAGCAGCTTAGATCCTTCACCCGGCTATGGCTACACCTTC; CDR3 protein: CASSLDPSPGYGYTF
D gene: TRBD1; clone size: once; J gene: TRBJ2-1; V gene: TRBV7-9; CDR3 DNA: TGTGCCAGCAGCTTATCAGACAGGGTTGGTGAGCAGTTCTTC; CDR3 protein: CASSLSDRVGEQFF
D gene: TRBD1; clone size: NA; J gene: TRBJ1-2; V gene: TRBV5-1; CDR3 DNA: TGCGCCAGCAGCAGGGGACAGCCGGTCGGAGGCTACACCTTC; CDR3 protein: CASSRGQPVGGYTF
D gene: NA; clone size: NA; J gene: TRBJ1-5; V gene: TRBV27; CDR3 DNA: TGTGCCAGCGGAAGGAGGTTGGGAGGCAATCAGCCCCAGCATTTT; CDR3 protein: CASGRRLGGNQPQHF
D gene: TRBD2; clone size: NA; J gene: TRBJ2-1; V gene: TRBV2; CDR3 DNA: TGTGCCAGCATTCCGGGGACTAGCGTGAGGGGTGAGCAGTTCTTC; CDR3 protein: CASIPGTSVRGEQFF
D gene: TRBD1; clone size: NA; J gene: TRBJ1-1; V gene: TRBV3-1/TRBV3-2; CDR3 DNA: TGTGCCAGCAGCCAATTTGGGACAGTTGAAGCTTTCTTT; CDR3 protein: CASSQFGTVEAFF
D gene: NA; clone size: NA; J gene: TRBJ1-1; V gene: TRBV5-1; CDR3 DNA: TGCGCCAGCAGCTTGTCCCCACAGGGTTCTGTTGAAGCTTTCTTT; CDR3 protein: CASSLSPQGSVEAFF